This TCR beta chain was found in a study of neurological immune-mediated disorders. Findings and limits, study-wide: The expanded clones of different subjects shared no CDR3 amino acid sequences (suggesting private repertoires in all groups).

V lost 5 bases and J lost 4, with 14 bases in between. The germline V gene has CDR1 SGHAT and CDR2 FQDESV (reference sequence). This CDR3 region has 14 residues. cDNA was made by 5'RACE with 10-nucleotide random UMIs. TCRdb redid the calling of the 5' RACE reads with MiXCR, one entry per CDR3 protein. The sample shows around 64,000 distinct CDR3 sequences, 2.5% to 4% of them seen only once. This clonotype was counted many times. The antigen is not known. This chain uses TRBV11-1 with TRBJ2-5; D not certain. The sample was PBMCs. The source of this sequence is a woman aged 45-65 years with multiple sclerosis. The CDR3 is CASSPIAAAETQYF. In nucleotides, the CDR3 is TGTGCCAGCAGCCCAATCGCAGCAGCAGAGACCCAGTACTTC. Complete variable domain (other parts from reference TRBV11-1 and TRBJ2-5): EAEVAQSPRYKITEKSQAVAFWCDPISGHATLYWYRQILGQGPELLVQFQDESVVDDSQLPKDRFSAERLKGVDSTLKIQPAELGDSAMYLCASSPIAAAETQYFGPGTRLLVL.